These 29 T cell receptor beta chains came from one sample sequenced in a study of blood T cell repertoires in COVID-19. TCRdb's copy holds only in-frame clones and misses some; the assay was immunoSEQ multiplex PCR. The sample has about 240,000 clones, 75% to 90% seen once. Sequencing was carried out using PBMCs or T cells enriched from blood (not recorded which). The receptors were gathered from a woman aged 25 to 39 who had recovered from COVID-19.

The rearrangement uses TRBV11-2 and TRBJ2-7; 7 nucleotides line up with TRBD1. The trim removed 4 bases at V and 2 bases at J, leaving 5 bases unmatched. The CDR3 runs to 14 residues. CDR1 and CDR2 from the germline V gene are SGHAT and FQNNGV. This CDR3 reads CASSSTGLPYEQYF. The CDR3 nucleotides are TGTGCCAGCAGCTCGACAGGGTTACCCTACGAGCAGTACTTC.

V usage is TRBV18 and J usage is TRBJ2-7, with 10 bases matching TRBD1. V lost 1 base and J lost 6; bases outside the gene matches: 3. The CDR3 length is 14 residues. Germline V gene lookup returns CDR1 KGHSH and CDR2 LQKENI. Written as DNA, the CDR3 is TGTGCCAGCTCACCACGGGACAGGGGTGTCGAGCAGTACTTC. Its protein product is CASSPRDRGVEQYF. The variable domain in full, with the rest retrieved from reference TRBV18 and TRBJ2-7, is NAGVMQNPRHLVRRRGQEARLRCSPMKGHSHVYWYRQLPEEGLKFMVYLQKENIIDESGMPKERFSAEFPKEGPSILRIQQVVRGDSAAYFCASSPRDRGVEQYFGPGTRLTVT.

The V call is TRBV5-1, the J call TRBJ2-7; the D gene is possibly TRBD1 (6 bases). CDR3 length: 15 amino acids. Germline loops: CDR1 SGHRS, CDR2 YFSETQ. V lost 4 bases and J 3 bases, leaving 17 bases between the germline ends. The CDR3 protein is CASSTQGLLIYEQYF. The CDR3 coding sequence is TGCGCCAGCAGCACACAGGGATTGCTGATCTACGAGCAGTACTTC.

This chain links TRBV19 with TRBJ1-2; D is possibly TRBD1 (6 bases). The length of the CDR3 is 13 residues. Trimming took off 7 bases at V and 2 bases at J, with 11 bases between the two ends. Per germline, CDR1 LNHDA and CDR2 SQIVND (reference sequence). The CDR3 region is CASMNRANYGYTF. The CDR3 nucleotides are TGTGCCAGTATGAACAGGGCGAACTATGGCTACACCTTC.

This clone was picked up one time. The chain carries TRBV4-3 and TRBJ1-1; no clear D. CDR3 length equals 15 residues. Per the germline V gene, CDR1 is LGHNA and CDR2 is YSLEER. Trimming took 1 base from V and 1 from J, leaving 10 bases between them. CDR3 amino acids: CASSQAGMANTEAFF. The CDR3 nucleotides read TGCGCCAGCAGCCAAGCGGGTATGGCGAACACTGAAGCTTTCTTT.

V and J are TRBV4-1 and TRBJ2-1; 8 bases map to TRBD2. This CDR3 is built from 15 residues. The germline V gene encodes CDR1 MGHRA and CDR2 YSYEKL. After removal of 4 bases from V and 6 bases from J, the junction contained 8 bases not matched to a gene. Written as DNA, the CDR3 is TGCGCCAGCAGCCCACAGGGACTAGTTGGCAATGAGCAGTTCTTC. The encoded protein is CASSPQGLVGNEQFF.

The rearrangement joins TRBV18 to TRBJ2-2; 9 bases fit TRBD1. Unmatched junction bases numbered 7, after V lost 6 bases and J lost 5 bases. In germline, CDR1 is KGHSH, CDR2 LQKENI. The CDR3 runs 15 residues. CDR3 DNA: TGTGCCAGCTCGTGGGGACAGGGAGATACCGGGGAGCTGTTTTTT. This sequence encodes CASSWGQGDTGELFF. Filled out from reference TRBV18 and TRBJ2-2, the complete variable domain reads NAGVMQNPRHLVRRRGQEARLRCSPMKGHSHVYWYRQLPEEGLKFMVYLQKENIIDESGMPKERFSAEFPKEGPSILRIQQVVRGDSAAYFCASSWGQGDTGELFFGEGSRLTVL.

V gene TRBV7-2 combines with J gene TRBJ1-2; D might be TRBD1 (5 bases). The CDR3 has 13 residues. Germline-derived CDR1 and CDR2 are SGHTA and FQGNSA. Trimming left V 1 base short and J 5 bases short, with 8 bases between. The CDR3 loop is CASSLDRSYGYTF. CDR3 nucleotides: TGTGCCAGCAGCTTAGACAGGTCTTATGGCTACACCTTC.

CDR3 sequence reads: CASSVGLAGNTDTQYF. The CDR3 DNA is TGTGCCAGCAGCGTAGGCCTAGCGGGAAACACAGATACGCAGTATTTT. The chain couples TRBV9 to TRBJ2-3; 9 bases line up with TRBD2. The germline CDR1 and CDR2 sequences are SGDLS and YYNGEE. The CDR3 length is 16 residues. V was clipped by 0 bases and J by 2 bases; unmatched bases: 4. Combining the CDR3 with reference TRBV9 and TRBJ2-3 gives the whole variable domain DSGVTQTPKHLITATGQRVTLRCSPRSGDLSVYWYQQSLDQGLQFLIQYYNGEERAKGNILERFSAQQFPDLHSELNLSSLELGDSALYFCASSVGLAGNTDTQYFGPGTRLTVL.

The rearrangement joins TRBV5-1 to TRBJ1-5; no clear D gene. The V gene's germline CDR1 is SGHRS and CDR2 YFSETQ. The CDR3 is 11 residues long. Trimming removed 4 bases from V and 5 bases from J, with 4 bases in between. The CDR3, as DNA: TGCGCCAGCAGCCTCCATCAGCCCCAGCATTTT. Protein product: CASSLHQPQHF.

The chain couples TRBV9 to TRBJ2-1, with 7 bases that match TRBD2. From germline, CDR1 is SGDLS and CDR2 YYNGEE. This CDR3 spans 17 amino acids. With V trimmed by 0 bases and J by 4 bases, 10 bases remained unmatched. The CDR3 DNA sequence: TGTGCCAGCAGCGTAGGGGGTGGGAGGGCATATTACAATGAGCAGTTCTTC. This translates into CASSVGGGRAYYNEQFF.

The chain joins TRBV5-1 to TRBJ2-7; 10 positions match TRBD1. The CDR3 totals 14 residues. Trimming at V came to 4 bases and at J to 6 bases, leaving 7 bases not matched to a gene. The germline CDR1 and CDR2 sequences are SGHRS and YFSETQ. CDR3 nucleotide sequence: TGCGCCAGCAGCATGGGACAGGGGTTGCGCGAGCAGTACTTC. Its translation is CASSMGQGLREQYF.

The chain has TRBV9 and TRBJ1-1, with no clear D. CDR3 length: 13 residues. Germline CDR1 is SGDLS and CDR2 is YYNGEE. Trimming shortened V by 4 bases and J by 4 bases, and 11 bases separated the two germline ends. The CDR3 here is CASSLLAATEAFF. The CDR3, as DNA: TGTGCCAGCAGCCTCTTGGCTGCCACTGAAGCTTTCTTT.

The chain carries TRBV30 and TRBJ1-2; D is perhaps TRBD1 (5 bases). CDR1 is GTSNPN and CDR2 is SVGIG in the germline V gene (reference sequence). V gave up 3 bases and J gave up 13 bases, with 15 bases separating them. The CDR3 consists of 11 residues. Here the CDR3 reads CAWRNAGNSTF. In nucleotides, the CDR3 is TGTGCCTGGAGGAATGCAGGGAATAGCACCTTC.

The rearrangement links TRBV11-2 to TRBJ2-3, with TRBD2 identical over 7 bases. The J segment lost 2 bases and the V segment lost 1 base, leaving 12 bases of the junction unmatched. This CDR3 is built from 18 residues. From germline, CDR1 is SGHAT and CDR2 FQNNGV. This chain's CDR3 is CASSLVNRASGFTDTQYF. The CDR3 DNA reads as TGTGCCAGCAGCTTAGTCAACCGGGCTAGCGGTTTCACAGATACGCAGTATTTT.

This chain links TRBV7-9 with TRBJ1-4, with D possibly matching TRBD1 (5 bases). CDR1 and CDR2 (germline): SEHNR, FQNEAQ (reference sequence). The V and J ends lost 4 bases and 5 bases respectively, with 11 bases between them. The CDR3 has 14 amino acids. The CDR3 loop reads CASSYAGGNEKLFF. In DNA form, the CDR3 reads TGTGCCAGCAGCTATGCGGGGGGGAATGAAAAACTGTTTTTT.

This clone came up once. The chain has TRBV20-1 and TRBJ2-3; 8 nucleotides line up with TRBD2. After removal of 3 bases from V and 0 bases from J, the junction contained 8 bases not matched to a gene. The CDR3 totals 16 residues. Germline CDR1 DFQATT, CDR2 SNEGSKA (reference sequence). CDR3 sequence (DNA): TGCAGTGCTAGTAAGAGGCCTAGCGGGAGCACAGATACGCAGTATTTT. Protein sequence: CSASKRPSGSTDTQYF.

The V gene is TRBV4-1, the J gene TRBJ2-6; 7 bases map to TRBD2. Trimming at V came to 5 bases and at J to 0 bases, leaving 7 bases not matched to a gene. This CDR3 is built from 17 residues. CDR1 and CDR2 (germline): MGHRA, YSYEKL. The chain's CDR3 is CASSGGGRFSGANVLTF. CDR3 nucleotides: TGCGCCAGCAGCGGCGGGGGACGATTCTCTGGGGCCAACGTCCTGACTTTC.

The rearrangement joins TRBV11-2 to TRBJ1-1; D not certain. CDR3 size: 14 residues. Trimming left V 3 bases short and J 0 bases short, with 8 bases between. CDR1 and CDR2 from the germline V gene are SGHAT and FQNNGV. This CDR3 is CASSLDFMNTEAFF. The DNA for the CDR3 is TGTGCCAGCAGCTTGGACTTCATGAACACTGAAGCTTTCTTT. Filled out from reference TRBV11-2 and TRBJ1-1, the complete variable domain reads EAGVAQSPRYKIIEKRQSVAFWCNPISGHATLYWYQQILGQGPKLLIQFQNNGVVDDSQLPKDRFSAERLKGVDSTLKIQPAKLEDSAVYLCASSLDFMNTEAFFGQGTRLTVV.

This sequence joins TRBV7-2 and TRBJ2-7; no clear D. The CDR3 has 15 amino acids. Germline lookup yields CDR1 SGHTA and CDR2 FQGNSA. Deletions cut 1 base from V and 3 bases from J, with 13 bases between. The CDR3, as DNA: TGTGCCAGCAGCTTAGGGTCCCTTAGAGGCTACGAGCAGTACTTC. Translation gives CASSLGSLRGYEQYF.

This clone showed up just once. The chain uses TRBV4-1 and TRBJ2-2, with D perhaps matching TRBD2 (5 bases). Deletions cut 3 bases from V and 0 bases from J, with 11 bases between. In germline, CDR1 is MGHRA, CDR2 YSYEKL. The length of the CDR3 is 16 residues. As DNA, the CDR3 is TGCGCCAGCAGCCAGAGGGAGCTGACGAACACCGGGGAGCTGTTTTTT. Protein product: CASSQRELTNTGELFF.

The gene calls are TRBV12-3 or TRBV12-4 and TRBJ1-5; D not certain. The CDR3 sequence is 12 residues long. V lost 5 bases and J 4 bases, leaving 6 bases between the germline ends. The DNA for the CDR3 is TGTGCCAGCAGTGGCATGAATCAGCCCCAGCATTTT. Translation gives CASSGMNQPQHF.

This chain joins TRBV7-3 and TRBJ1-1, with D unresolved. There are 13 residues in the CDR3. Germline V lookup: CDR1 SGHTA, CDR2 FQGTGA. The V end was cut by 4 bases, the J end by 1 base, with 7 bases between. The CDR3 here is CASSSGRNTEAFF. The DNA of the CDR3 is TGTGCCAGCAGCTCGGGAAGGAACACTGAAGCTTTCTTT.

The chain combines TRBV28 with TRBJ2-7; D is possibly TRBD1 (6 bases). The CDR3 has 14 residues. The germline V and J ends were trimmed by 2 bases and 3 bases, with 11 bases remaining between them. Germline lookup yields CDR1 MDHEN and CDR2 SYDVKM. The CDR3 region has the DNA TGTGCCAGCAGTTTACGACAGGCCCGCTACGAGCAGTACTTC. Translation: CASSLRQARYEQYF. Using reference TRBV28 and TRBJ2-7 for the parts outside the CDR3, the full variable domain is DVKVTQSSRYLVKRTGEKVFLECVQDMDHENMFWYRQDPGLGLRLIYFSYDVKMKEKGDIPEGYSVSREKKERFSLILESASTNQTSMYLCASSLRQARYEQYFGPGTRLTVT.

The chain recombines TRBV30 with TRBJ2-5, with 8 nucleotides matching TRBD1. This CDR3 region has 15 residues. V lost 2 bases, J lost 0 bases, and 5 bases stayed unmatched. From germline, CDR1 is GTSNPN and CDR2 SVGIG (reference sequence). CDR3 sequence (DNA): TGTGCCTGGAGTAGGACAGGGTGGTACCAAGAGACCCAGTACTTC. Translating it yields CAWSRTGWYQETQYF.

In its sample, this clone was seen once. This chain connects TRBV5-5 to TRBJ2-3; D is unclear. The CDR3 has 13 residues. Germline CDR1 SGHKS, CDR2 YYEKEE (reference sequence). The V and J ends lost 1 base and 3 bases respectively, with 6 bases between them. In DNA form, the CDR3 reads TGTGCCAGCAGCTTGTTTCTGACAGATACGCAGTATTTT. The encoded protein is CASSLFLTDTQYF.

Written as DNA, the CDR3 is TGTGCCAGCAGTGTCCGGGACATCAGACAAGATACGCAGTATTTT. It yields the protein CASSVRDIRQDTQYF. The V gene is TRBV2, the J gene TRBJ2-3, with D possibly TRBD1 on 6 matching bases. Per germline, CDR1 SNHLY and CDR2 FYNNEI. This CDR3 region has 15 residues. V shed 4 bases and J shed 5 bases, with 16 bases lying between them.

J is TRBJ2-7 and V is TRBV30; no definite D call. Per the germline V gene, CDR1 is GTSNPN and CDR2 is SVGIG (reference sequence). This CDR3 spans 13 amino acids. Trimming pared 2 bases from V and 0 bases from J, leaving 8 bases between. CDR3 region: CAWSLGYSYEQYF. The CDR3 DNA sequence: TGTGCCTGGAGTTTGGGCTACTCCTACGAGCAGTACTTC.

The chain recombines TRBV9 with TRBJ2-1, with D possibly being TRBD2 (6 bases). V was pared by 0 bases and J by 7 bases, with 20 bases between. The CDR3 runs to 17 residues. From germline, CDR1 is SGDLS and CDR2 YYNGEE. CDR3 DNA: TGTGCCAGCAGCGTAGGAGTAGCGGCGGCCACTGCTAATGAGCAGTTCTTC. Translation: CASSVGVAAATANEQFF.